These 22 T cell receptor beta chains were all obtained from the same sample, sequenced in a study of spatial heterogeneity in lung cancer. Whole-study findings and limits: For expanded intratumoral alpha and beta TCRs, counts tracked tumor mutation counts.

For these receptors, no antigen is known. One entry per CDR3 protein results from TCRdb running MiXCR on the 5' RACE reads. The sample includes about 8,100 distinct CDR3 sequences, under 15% seen only once; the top ten take about 11%. The time point: sample taken at primary tumor resection. The sequences come from lung tumor tissue, collected at surgery. These receptor sequences come from a male donor with early-stage non-small cell lung cancer.

This clonotype qualifies as medium-sized (0.01 to 0.1%). Because the library targeted alpha chains, this beta chain is an off-target read whose size means little. The rearrangement links TRBV29-1 to TRBJ1-1, with D possibly TRBD1 on 6 matching bases. Germline CDR1 and CDR2: SQVTM and ANQGSEA. Trimming removed 5 bases from V and 4 bases from J, with 11 bases in between. The CDR3 length is 12 residues. CDR3 amino acids: CSVLQGSTEAFF. CDR3 coding DNA: TGCAGCGTTTTACAGGGTAGCACTGAAGCTTTCTTT. Using reference TRBV29-1 and TRBJ1-1 for the parts outside the CDR3, the full variable domain is SAVISQKPSRDICQRGTSLTIQCQVDSQVTMMFWYRQQPGQSLTLIATANQGSEATYESGFVIDKFPISRPNLTFSTLTVSNMSPEDSSIYLCSVLQGSTEAFFGQGTRLTVV.

There are many counts of this clonotype. This beta chain came through as a stray read in a library set up for alpha chains, and its size says little. CDR3 coding DNA: TGTGCCAGCAGCCCTAGCGGGCCTCTCACCGGGGAGCTGTTTTTT. Translating gives CASSPSGPLTGELFF. The rearrangement uses TRBV7-2 and TRBJ2-2; 8 nucleotides line up with TRBD2. J gave up 4 bases and V 5 bases, and 6 bases lay outside the gene matches. Germline CDR1 is SGHTA and CDR2 is FQGNSA. The CDR3 covers 15 residues. Using reference TRBV7-2 and TRBJ2-2 for the parts outside the CDR3, the full variable domain is GAGVSQSPSNKVTEKGKDVELRCDPISGHTALYWYRQSLGQGLEFLIYFQGNSAPDKSGLPSDRFSAERTGGSVSTLTIQRTQQEDSAVYLCASSPSGPLTGELFFGEGSRLTVL.

This clonotype is judged medium-sized. Found in a library prepared for alpha chains, this beta chain is an off-target read, and its abundance has little meaning. The chain uses TRBV14 and TRBJ2-3; D gene ambiguous. V lost 4 bases and J 5 bases, leaving 10 bases between the germline ends. Germline CDR1 is SGHDN and CDR2 is FVKESK. The CDR3 spans 13 residues. The CDR3 spells CASSPFTGDTQYF. In nucleotides, the CDR3 is TGTGCCAGCAGCCCCTTTACCGGAGATACGCAGTATTTT.

At least ten counts were recorded for this clonotype. Since it is a stray read in a library aimed at alpha chains, this beta chain has a size that is not meaningful. This chain joins TRBV2 and TRBJ2-7; D gene uncertain. The CDR3 has 14 residues. Per germline, CDR1 SNHLY and CDR2 FYNNEI. The V and J ends lost 1 base and 2 bases respectively, with 9 bases between them. CDR3 sequence: CASSEGLPTYEQYF. DNA for the CDR3: TGTGCCAGCAGTGAAGGGCTCCCTACCTACGAGCAGTACTTC.

This clonotype is medium-sized in the sample. Within a library made for alpha chains, this beta chain is off target, and its count is uninformative. The chain is built from TRBV11-2 and TRBJ2-1, with 7 bases aligning to TRBD2. V lost 5 bases to trimming and J lost 3 bases; unmatched junction nucleotides: 4. This CDR3 is built from 14 residues. The V gene's germline CDR1 is SGHAT and CDR2 FQNNGV. CDR3 sequence (DNA): TGTGCCAGCAGCCATGGGACTAACTACAATGAGCAGTTCTTC. Its translation: CASSHGTNYNEQFF.

This clonotype has a count of ten or more. Little can be read into the size of this beta chain, an off-target read in a library designed for alpha chains. In nucleotides, the CDR3 is TGTGCCAGCAGCTTGGTCCCCACGGGAACTGAAGCTTTCTTT. Translation gives CASSLVPTGTEAFF. This chain connects TRBV5-6 to TRBJ1-1; no clear D gene. Germline V CDR1 and CDR2: SGHDT, YYEEEE. The CDR3 sequence is 14 residues long. The V gene lost 0 bases and the J gene lost 5 bases, with 11 bases spanning the gap. Full variable domain (remainder filled in from reference TRBV5-6 and TRBJ1-1): DAGVTQSPTHLIKTRGQQVTLRCSPKSGHDTVSWYQQALGQGPQFIFQYYEEEERQRGNFPDRFSGHQFPNYSSELNVNALLLGDSALYLCASSLVPTGTEAFFGQGTRLTVV.

By frequency in the sample, this clonotype is medium-sized. Since it is a stray read in a library aimed at alpha chains, this beta chain has a size that is not meaningful. V gene TRBV5-1 combines with J gene TRBJ2-5, with D possibly matching TRBD2 (6 bases). V was cut by 7 bases and J by 5 bases, with 21 bases left in between. The length of the CDR3 is 15 residues. Germline-derived CDR1 and CDR2 are SGHRS and YFSETQ. CDR3 nucleotides: TGCGCCAGCTGGTTAACGGGAGCGCCGGGTGAGACCCAGTACTTC. Encoded protein: CASWLTGAPGETQYF.

This clonotype was seen many times. Since the library was made to target alpha chains, this beta chain is a stray read and its abundance is not meaningful. The genes are TRBV20-1 and TRBJ1-1, with a possible D match to TRBD1 (5 bases). CDR3 length: 12 residues. The V end lost 1 base, the J end lost 5 bases, and 8 bases lay between the germline ends. Germline loops: CDR1 DFQATT, CDR2 SNEGSKA (reference sequence). The chain's CDR3 is CSARGGGTEAFF. The CDR3 coding sequence is TGCAGTGCTAGAGGGGGGGGGACTGAAGCTTTCTTT.

This clonotype occurred many times. This beta chain appears as a stray read in a library generated for alpha chains; its size is not informative. This chain connects TRBV7-8 to TRBJ2-1; D is perhaps TRBD1 or TRBD2 (5 bases each). Germline-derived CDR1 and CDR2 are SGHVS and FQNEAQ. The CDR3 runs to 17 residues. Trimming shortened V by 1 base and J by 3 bases, and 16 bases separated the two germline ends. CDR3 sequence: CASSLVGWGNFYNEQFF. Written as DNA, the CDR3 is TGTGCCAGCAGCTTAGTTGGGTGGGGGAACTTCTACAATGAGCAGTTCTTC. Supplemented by reference TRBV7-8 and TRBJ2-1, the full variable domain reads GAGVSQSPRYKVAKRGQDVALRCDPISGHVSLFWYQQALGQGPEFLTYFQNEAQLDKSGLPSDRFFAERPEGSVSTLKIQRTQQEDSAVYLCASSLVGWGNFYNEQFFGPGTRLTVL.

On this clonotype itself: Since it is a stray read in a library aimed at alpha chains, this beta chain has a size that is not meaningful. J is TRBJ1-3 and V is TRBV27, with D tentatively TRBD1 (6 bases). Per the germline V gene, CDR1 is MNHEY and CDR2 is SMNVEV (reference sequence). CDR3 length: 16 residues. The germline V and J ends were trimmed by 5 bases and 0 bases, with 14 bases remaining between them. In DNA form, the CDR3 reads TGTGCCAGCAGTCAGGGGACGTATCCCTCTGGAAACACCATATATTTT. Protein sequence: CASSQGTYPSGNTIYF.

Concerning this clonotype: Being off target in a library aimed at alpha chains, this beta chain has a size of little meaning. The V gene is TRBV20-1, the J gene TRBJ2-3; the match to TRBD2 covers 7 bases. The CDR3 length is 15 residues. The V gene end was trimmed by 8 bases and the J gene end by 3 bases; junction bases not matched to a gene: 14. The germline V gene has CDR1 DFQATT and CDR2 SNEGSKA (reference sequence). DNA for the CDR3: TGCAGTTTCTCAGTCAGCGGGGAAGGGACAGATACGCAGTATTTT. Protein sequence: CSFSVSGEGTDTQYF.

Many counts were recorded for this clonotype. Found in a library prepared for alpha chains, this beta chain is an off-target read, and its abundance has little meaning. V usage is TRBV5-1 and J usage is TRBJ2-1; 13 nucleotides align to TRBD2. Losses at the gene ends were 7 bases for V and 9 bases for J; bases not matched to a gene: 4. The length of the CDR3 is 13 residues. CDR1 and CDR2 from the germline V gene are SGHRS and YFSETQ. This chain's CDR3 is CASGLAGAGEQFF. CDR3 sequence (DNA): TGCGCCAGCGGACTAGCGGGAGCCGGTGAGCAGTTCTTC. The full variable domain, with the rest looked up from reference TRBV5-1 and TRBJ2-1, is KAGVTQTPRYLIKTRGQQVTLSCSPISGHRSVSWYQQTPGQGLQFLFEYFSETQRNKGNFPGRFSGRQFSNSRSEMNVSTLELGDSALYLCASGLAGAGEQFFGPGTRLTVL.

Sample share makes this clonotype medium-sized. This beta chain slipped into a library made for alpha chains as a stray read, so its size is not meaningful. V usage is TRBV20-1 and J usage is TRBJ2-3; D possibly corresponds to TRBD1 (6 bases). In germline, CDR1 is DFQATT, CDR2 SNEGSKA (reference sequence). This CDR3 contains 14 residues. Trimming left V 5 bases short and J 1 base short, with 13 bases between. DNA for the CDR3: TGCAGTGCTCCCAAGGACAGCCGCACAGATACGCAGTATTTT. The encoded protein is CSAPKDSRTDTQYF.

A word on this clonotype: Since it is a stray read in a library aimed at alpha chains, this beta chain has a size that is not meaningful. This sequence joins TRBV12-3 or TRBV12-4 and TRBJ2-3; 7 nucleotides align to TRBD2. This CDR3 comprises 15 residues. V was clipped by 0 bases and J by 5 bases; unmatched bases: 5. This CDR3 is CASSLAGGPGDTQYF. The CDR3 nucleotides are TGTGCCAGCAGTTTAGCGGGAGGGCCGGGAGATACGCAGTATTTT.

A note on this clonotype: This beta chain was picked up by a library intended for alpha chains and is off target, so its count carries little meaning. The chain has TRBV24-1 and TRBJ2-2; no clear D. The CDR3 sequence is 17 residues long. CDR1 KGHDR and CDR2 SFDVKD come from the germline V gene. Trimming removed 11 bases from V and 4 bases from J, with 25 bases in between. The CDR3 nucleotides read TGTGCCAGGCTTTGGGGAAACGAACCCTCTTGCACCGGGGAGCTGTTTTTT. This translates into CARLWGNEPSCTGELFF.

This clonotype showed up just a few times. A library made for alpha chains picked up this beta chain off target, so its size means little. This chain joins TRBV30 and TRBJ2-2, with D unclear. There are 11 residues in the CDR3. V was pared by 1 base and J by 7 bases, with 4 bases between. Germline assignment: CDR1 GTSNPN and CDR2 SVGIG (reference sequence). CDR3 nucleotide sequence: TGTGCCTGGAGTGGTAGCGGGGAGCTGTTTTTT. Its translation: CAWSGSGELFF.

This clonotype was found many times. The library was designed around alpha chains, so this beta chain is a stray read whose abundance carries little weight. The chain has TRBV30 and TRBJ2-6; 9 nucleotides match TRBD1. V trimming: 4 bases; J trimming: 0 bases; junction bases outside the gene matches: 7. Looked up from germline, CDR1 is GTSNPN and CDR2 is SVGIG (reference sequence). This CDR3 region has 17 residues. CDR3 sequence reads: CAWNRDRVPSGANVLTF. Here the CDR3 DNA reads TGTGCCTGGAATAGGGACAGGGTCCCCTCTGGGGCCAACGTCCTGACTTTC.

The table lists this clonotype with a few counts. This beta chain represents an off-target read in a library built for alpha chains; its size is of limited meaning. This chain links TRBV30 with TRBJ1-3; D gene unclear. The ends were cut back, 4 bases at V and 0 bases at J, with 13 bases in the middle. The CDR3 contains 15 residues. CDR1 and CDR2 from the germline V gene are GTSNPN and SVGIG (reference sequence). CDR3 sequence (DNA): TGTGCCTGGATCCCGGGCCTCTACTCTGGAAACACCATATATTTT. This translates into CAWIPGLYSGNTIYF.

In its sample, this clonotype was seen many times. This beta chain came through as a stray read in a library set up for alpha chains, and its size says little. This chain connects TRBV5-4 to TRBJ1-2; D is possibly TRBD1 (5 bases). Germline CDR1 reads SGHNT; CDR2 reads YYREEE (reference sequence). The V gene lost 2 bases and the J gene lost 6 bases, with 23 bases spanning the gap. The CDR3 totals 17 residues. CDR3 residues: CASSFDPPPGPTHGYTF. The CDR3 coding sequence is TGTGCCAGCAGCTTCGACCCTCCCCCGGGGCCGACCCATGGCTACACCTTC.

The table lists this clonotype with many counts. Little can be read into the size of this beta chain, an off-target read in a library designed for alpha chains. The rearrangement links TRBV12-3 or TRBV12-4 to TRBJ1-3, with D perhaps matching TRBD1 (5 bases). Between the trimmed V and J ends, which lost 3 bases and 2 bases, there was a span of 11 bases. The CDR3 runs to 15 residues. DNA of the CDR3: TGTGCCAGCAGTTTCCCTACGGGGGCTGGAAACACCATATATTTT. Translated: CASSFPTGAGNTIYF.

Judged by abundance, this clonotype is medium-sized (0.01 to 0.1%). This beta chain represents an off-target read in a library built for alpha chains; its size is of limited meaning. The rearrangement uses TRBV20-1 and TRBJ2-5; 8 nucleotides match TRBD2. V was pared by 3 bases and J by 4 bases, with 13 bases of the junction left unmatched. The CDR3 has 16 amino acids. Per germline, CDR1 DFQATT and CDR2 SNEGSKA (reference sequence). CDR3 region: CSARGRAGAGGETQYF. CDR3 nucleotides: TGCAGTGCTAGGGGAAGAGCGGGAGCCGGAGGAGAGACCCAGTACTTC.

The sample holds many counts of this clonotype. Little can be read into the size of this beta chain, an off-target read in a library designed for alpha chains. The rearrangement uses TRBV18 and TRBJ1-5; D gene unclear. CDR1 and CDR2 from the germline V gene are KGHSH and LQKENI. The germline V and J ends were trimmed by 2 bases and 0 bases, with 11 bases remaining between them. This CDR3 is built from 16 residues. The CDR3 DNA sequence: TGTGCCAGCTCACCAAACCCGCTCTCTAGCAATCAGCCCCAGCATTTT. Translation: CASSPNPLSSNQPQHF.